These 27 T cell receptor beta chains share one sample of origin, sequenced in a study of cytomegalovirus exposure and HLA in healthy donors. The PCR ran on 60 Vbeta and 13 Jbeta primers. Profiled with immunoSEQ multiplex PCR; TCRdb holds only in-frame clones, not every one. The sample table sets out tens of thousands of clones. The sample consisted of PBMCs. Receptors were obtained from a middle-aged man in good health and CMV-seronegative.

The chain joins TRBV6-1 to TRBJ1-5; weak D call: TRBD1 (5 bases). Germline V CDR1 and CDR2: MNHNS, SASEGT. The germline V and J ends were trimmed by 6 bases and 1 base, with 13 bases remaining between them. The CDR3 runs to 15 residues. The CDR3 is CASRLGGESNQPQHF. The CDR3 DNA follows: TGTGCCAGCAGGCTAGGAGGGGAAAGCAATCAGCCCCAGCATTTT.

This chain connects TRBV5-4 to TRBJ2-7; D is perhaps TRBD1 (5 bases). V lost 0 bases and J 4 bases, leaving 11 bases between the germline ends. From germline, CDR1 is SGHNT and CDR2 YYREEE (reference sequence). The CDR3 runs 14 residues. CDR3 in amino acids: CASSLGQRTYEQYF. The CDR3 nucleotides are TGTGCCAGCAGCTTGGGGCAGAGGACATACGAGCAGTACTTC.

The CDR3 coding sequence is TGTGCCAGCAGCCGCCCTCCACCCAGAAATACGCAGTATTTT. This translates into CASSRPPPRNTQYF. The genes are TRBV6-5 and TRBJ2-3, with D uncertain. V lost 6 bases, J lost 7 bases, and 17 bases lay in between. The CDR3 loop spans 14 amino acids. Germline V gene lookup returns CDR1 MNHEY and CDR2 SVGAGI.

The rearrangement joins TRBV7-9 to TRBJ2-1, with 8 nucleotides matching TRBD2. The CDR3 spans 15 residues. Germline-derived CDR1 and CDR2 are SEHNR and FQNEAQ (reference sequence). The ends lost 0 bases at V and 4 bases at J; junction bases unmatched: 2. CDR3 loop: CASSLASGAYNEQFF. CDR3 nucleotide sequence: TGTGCCAGCAGCTTAGCTAGCGGGGCGTACAATGAGCAGTTCTTC.

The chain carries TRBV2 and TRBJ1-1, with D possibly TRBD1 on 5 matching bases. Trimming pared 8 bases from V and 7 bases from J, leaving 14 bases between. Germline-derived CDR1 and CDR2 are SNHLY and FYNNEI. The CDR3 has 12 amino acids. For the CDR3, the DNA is TGTGCCAGCCAAGCGGGACCTTATGAAGCTTTCTTT. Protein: CASQAGPYEAFF.

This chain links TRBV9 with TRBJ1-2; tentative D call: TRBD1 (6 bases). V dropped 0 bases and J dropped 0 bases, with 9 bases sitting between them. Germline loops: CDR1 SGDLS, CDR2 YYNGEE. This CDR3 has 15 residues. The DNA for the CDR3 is TGTGCCAGCAGCGTAGGAGGGGGAGCTAACTATGGCTACACCTTC. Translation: CASSVGGGANYGYTF.

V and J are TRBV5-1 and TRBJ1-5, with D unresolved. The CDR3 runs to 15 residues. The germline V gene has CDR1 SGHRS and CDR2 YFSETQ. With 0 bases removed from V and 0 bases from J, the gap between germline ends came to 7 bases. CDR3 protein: CASSLAPYSNQPQHF. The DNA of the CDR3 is TGCGCCAGCAGCTTGGCCCCCTATAGCAATCAGCCCCAGCATTTT.

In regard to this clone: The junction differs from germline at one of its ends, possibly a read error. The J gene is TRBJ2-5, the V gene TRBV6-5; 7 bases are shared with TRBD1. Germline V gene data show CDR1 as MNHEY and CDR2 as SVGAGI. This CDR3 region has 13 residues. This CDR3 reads CASRTGILENQYF. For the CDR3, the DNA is TGTGCCAGCAGGACAGGGATATTGGAGAACCAGTACTTC.

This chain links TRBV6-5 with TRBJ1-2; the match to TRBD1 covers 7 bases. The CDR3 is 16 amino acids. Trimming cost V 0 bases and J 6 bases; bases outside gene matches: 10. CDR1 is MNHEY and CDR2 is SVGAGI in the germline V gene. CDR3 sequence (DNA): TGTGCCAGCAGTTACTCGATAACAGGGGCGGCCGATGGCTACACCTTC. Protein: CASSYSITGAADGYTF.

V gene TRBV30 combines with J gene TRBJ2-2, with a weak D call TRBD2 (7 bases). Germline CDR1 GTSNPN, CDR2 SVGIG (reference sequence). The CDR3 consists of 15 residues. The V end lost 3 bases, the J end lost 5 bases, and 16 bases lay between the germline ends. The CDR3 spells CAWRVGGAKTGELFF. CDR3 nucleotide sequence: TGTGCCTGGAGGGTTGGGGGGGCCAAGACCGGGGAGCTGTTTTTT.

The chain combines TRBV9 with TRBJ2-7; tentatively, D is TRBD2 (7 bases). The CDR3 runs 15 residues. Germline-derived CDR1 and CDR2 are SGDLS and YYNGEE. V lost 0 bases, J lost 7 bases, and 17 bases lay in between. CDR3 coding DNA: TGTGCCAGCAGCGTAGAGGGAGGGGGGGAGACGGAGCAGTACTTC. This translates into CASSVEGGGETEQYF.

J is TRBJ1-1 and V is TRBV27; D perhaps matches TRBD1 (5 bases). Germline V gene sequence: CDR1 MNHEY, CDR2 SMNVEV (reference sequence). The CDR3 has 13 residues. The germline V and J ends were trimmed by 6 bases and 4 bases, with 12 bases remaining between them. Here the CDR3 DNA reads TGTGCCAGCAGGGATGGGGCGGTCACTGAAGCTTTCTTT. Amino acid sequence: CASRDGAVTEAFF.

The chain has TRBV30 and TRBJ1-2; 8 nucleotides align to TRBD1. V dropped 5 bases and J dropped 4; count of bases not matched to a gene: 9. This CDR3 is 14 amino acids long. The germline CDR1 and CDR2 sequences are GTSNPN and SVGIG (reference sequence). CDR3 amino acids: CAWRYFGQGYGYTF. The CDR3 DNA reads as TGTGCCTGGCGATACTTCGGACAGGGCTATGGCTACACCTTC.

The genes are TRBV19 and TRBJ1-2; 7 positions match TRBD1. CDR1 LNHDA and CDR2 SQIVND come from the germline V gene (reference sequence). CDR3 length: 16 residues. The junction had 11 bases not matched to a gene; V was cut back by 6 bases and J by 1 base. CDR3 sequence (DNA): TGTGCCAGTAGGCCAAATCACAGGGGACTTAACTATGGCTACACCTTC. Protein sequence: CASRPNHRGLNYGYTF.

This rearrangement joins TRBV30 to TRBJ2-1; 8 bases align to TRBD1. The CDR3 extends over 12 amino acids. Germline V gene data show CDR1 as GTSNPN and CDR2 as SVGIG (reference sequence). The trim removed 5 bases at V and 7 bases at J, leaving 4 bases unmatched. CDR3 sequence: CAWQGARNEQFF. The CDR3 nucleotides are TGTGCCTGGCAGGGGGCGCGGAATGAGCAGTTCTTC.

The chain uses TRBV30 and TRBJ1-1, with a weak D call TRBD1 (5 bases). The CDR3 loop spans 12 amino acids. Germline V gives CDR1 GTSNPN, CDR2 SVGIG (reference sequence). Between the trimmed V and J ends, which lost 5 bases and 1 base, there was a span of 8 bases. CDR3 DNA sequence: TGTGCCTGGGTCCAGGGGAACACTGAAGCTTTCTTT. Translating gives CAWVQGNTEAFF.

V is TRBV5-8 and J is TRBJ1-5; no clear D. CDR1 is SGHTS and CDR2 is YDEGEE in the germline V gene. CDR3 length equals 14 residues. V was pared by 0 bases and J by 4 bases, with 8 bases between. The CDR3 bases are TGTGCCAGCAGCTTGGGGGCAGAGAATCAGCCCCAGCATTTT. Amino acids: CASSLGAENQPQHF. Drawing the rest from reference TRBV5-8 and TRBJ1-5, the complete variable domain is EAGVTQSPTHLIKTRGQQATLRCSPISGHTSVYWYQQALGLGLQFLLWYDEGEERNRGNFPPRFSGRQFPNYSSELNVNALELEDSALYLCASSLGAENQPQHFGDGTRLSIL.

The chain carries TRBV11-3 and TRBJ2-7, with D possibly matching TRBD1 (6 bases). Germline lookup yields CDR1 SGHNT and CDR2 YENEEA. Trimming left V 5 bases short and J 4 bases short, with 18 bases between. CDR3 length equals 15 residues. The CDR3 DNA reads TGTGCCAGCAGCCTGATACTCGGGACAAAATACGAGCAGTACTTC. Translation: CASSLILGTKYEQYF.

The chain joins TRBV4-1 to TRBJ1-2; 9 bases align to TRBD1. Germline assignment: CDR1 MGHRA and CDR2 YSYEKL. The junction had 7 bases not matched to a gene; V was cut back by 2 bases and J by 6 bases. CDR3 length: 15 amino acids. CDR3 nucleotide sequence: TGCGCCAGCAGCCAATTCCGGGACAGGGAGCATGGCTACACCTTC. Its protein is CASSQFRDREHGYTF.

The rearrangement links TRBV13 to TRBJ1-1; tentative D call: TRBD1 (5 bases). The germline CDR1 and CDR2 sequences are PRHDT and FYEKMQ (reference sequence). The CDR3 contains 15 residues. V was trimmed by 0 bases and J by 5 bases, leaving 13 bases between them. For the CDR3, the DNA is TGTGCCAGCAGCTTAGGACGGAGGGGTTGGACTGAAGCTTTCTTT. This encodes CASSLGRRGWTEAFF.

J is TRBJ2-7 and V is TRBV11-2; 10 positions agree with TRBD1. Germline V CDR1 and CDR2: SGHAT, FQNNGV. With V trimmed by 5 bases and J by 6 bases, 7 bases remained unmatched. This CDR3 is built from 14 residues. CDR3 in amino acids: CASSAGTGVSEQYF. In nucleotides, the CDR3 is TGTGCCAGCAGCGCCGGGACAGGGGTTTCCGAGCAGTACTTC.

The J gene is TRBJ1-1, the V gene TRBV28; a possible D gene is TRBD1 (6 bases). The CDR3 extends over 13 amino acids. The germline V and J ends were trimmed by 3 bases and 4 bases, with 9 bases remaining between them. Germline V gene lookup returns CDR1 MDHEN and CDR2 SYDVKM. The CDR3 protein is CASSLGHRTEAFF. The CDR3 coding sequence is TGTGCCAGCAGTTTGGGACACCGCACTGAAGCTTTCTTT.

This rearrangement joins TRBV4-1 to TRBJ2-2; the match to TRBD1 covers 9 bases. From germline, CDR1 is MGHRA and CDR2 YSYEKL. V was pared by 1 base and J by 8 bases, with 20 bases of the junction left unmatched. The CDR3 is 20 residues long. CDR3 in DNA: TGCGCCAGCAGCCAAGGGTTTACTCAGGGACAGGGAATGGGATCGGGGGAGCTGTTTTTT. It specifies CASSQGFTQGQGMGSGELFF.

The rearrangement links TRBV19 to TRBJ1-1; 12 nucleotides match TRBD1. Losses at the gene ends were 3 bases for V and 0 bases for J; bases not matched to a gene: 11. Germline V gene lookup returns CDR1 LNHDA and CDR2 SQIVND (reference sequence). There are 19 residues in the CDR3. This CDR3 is CASSIDPGQGAGMNTEAFF. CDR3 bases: TGTGCCAGTAGTATTGACCCGGGACAGGGGGCCGGGATGAACACTGAAGCTTTCTTT. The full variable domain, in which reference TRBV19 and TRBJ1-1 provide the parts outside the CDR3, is DGGITQSPKYLFRKEGQNVTLSCEQNLNHDAMYWYRQDPGQGLRLIYYSQIVNDFQKGDIAEGYSVSREKKESFPLTVTSAQKNPTAFYLCASSIDPGQGAGMNTEAFFGQGTRLTVV.

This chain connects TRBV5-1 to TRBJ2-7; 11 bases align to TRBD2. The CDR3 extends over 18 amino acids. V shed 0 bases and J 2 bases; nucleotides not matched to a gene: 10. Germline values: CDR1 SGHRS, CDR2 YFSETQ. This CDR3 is CASSLADLSSGGTYEQYF. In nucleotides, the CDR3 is TGCGCCAGCAGCTTGGCTGACCTCTCTAGCGGGGGGACCTACGAGCAGTACTTC.

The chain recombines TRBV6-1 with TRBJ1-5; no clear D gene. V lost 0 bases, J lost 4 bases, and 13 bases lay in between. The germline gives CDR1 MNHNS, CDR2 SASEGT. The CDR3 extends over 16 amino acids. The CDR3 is CASSEASRARNQPQHF. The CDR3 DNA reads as TGTGCCAGCAGTGAAGCGTCGCGGGCGCGAAATCAGCCCCAGCATTTT.

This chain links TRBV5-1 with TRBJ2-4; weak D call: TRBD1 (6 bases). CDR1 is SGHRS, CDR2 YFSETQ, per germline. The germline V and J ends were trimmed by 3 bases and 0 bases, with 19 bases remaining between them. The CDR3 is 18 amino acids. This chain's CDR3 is CASSWGQDRLLAKNIQYF. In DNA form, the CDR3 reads TGCGCCAGCAGCTGGGGGCAGGACAGACTACTAGCCAAAAACATTCAGTACTTC.